This TCR beta chain was documented in a study of cytomegalovirus exposure and HLA in healthy donors. Use of 60 Vbeta and 13 Jbeta primers characterized the PCR. In the authors' workflow: Later reanalysis found about 78 million unique TCR beta chains, approximately 11 million of them shared. Sequencing used immunoSEQ multiplex PCR; TCRdb keeps in-frame clones, though not all of them. V, J and clone size are those of that table, while D and trimming were read from the DNA. This table has about 140,000 clones, 79% appearing once. Comments on this clone: Its specificity is not known.

The CDR3 contains 14 residues. Germline V gives CDR1 LNHDA, CDR2 SQIVND (reference sequence). V was pared by 3 bases and J by 8 bases, with 3 bases of the junction left unmatched. Study-level findings and limits: Investigators reported around 150 TCR beta chains as tied to cytomegalovirus. A previous analysis found most TCR beta V segments productive roughly 87% or roughly 30% of the time. In vitro experiments confirmed that three CMV-associated chains were specific for CMV antigens.

The sequence was collected from a female donor in good health and CMV-seronegative. The material sequenced was PBMCs. The chain carries TRBV19 and TRBJ1-4, with 10 bases identical to TRBD1. CDR3 amino acids: CASSMGQGSEKLFF. DNA for the CDR3: TGTGCCAGTAGTATGGGACAGGGGTCGGAAAAACTGTTTTTT.